This T cell receptor (beta chain) was recorded in a study of graft-versus-host responses after intestinal transplantation. Study-level information: Transplant types were multivisceral, liver-intestinal, or isolated intestinal. Study-wide results and limits: GvH clones turned up in recipient marrow; some had shown up first in ileum or blood. Peak circulating GvH clone levels were associated with early post-transplant HvG declines.

Turning to this clone: What it binds is unknown. A read error may account for a junction end that differs from germline.

The repertoire was sequenced with immunoSEQ multiplex PCR; TCRdb's copy has only in-frame clones and lacks some. The sample records 85,000 to 110,000 clones, 90% to 95% being singletons. The specimen was unstimulated CD8+ T cells sorted from spleen or lymph node cells, collected before intestinal transplant. The TCR originated in a human donor who received an intestinal transplant.

DNA for the CDR3: TGTGCCAGCAGTGGGCTAGCAACCCCATTT. Protein sequence: CASSGLATPF. The rearrangement uses TRBV2 and TRBJ2-3; tentatively, D is TRBD2 (5 bases). Germline V lookup: CDR1 SNHLY, CDR2 FYNNEI. This CDR3 is 10 amino acids long.